The 10 T cell receptor beta chains presented below share a single source sample, sequenced in a study of PD-1 blockade in classical Hodgkin lymphoma. TCRdb's table, derived via immunoSEQ multiplex PCR, lists solely in-frame clones and lacks some. The sample has 45,000 to 55,000 clones; 73% are singletons. Each of the patients experienced relapse following autologous stem cell transplantation, and their brentuximab vedotin exposure differed. The source material was peripheral blood mononuclear cells (PBMCs), sampled before the second cycle of nivolumab. These receptors were taken from a human donor with classical Hodgkin lymphoma.

The chain uses TRBV6-6 and TRBJ1-1, with D perhaps matching TRBD1 (5 bases). Germline V gene lookup returns CDR1 MNHNY and CDR2 SVGAGI (reference sequence). The ends were cut back, 5 bases at V and 4 bases at J, with 11 bases in the middle. This CDR3 comprises 13 residues. The CDR3 DNA sequence: TGTGCCAGCAGTGCTAGGGGAGGCACTGAAGCTTTCTTT. Protein sequence: CASSARGGTEAFF.

This clone was seen only once. The V call is TRBV20-1, the J call TRBJ1-4; D might be TRBD1 (6 bases). The V end was cut by 6 bases, the J end by 8 bases, with 10 bases between. CDR3 length: 11 amino acids. Germline V gene sequence: CDR1 DFQATT, CDR2 SNEGSKA (reference sequence). The CDR3 sequence is CSAPRGEKLFF. In DNA, the CDR3 is TGCAGTGCGCCAAGGGGGGAAAAACTGTTTTTT.

This clone is a singleton in its sample. This rearrangement joins TRBV19 to TRBJ2-4; D is uncertain. Germline V gives CDR1 LNHDA, CDR2 SQIVND (reference sequence). The CDR3 has 13 residues. V gave up 7 bases and J gave up 9 bases, with 16 bases separating them. This chain's CDR3 is CASMEGGVAIQYF. CDR3 DNA sequence: TGTGCCAGTATGGAAGGTGGGGTGGCCATTCAGTACTTC.

V and J are TRBV11-2 and TRBJ2-6, with 8 bases aligning to TRBD1. CDR3 length: 19 amino acids. The V and J ends lost 0 bases and 3 bases, in that order; junction bases with no gene match: 10. Germline V gene data show CDR1 as SGHAT and CDR2 as FQNNGV. CDR3 bases: TGTGCCAGCAGCTTAGAGGCATGGACAGGGTCGTTTGGGGCCAACGTCCTGACTTTC. Its protein product is CASSLEAWTGSFGANVLTF.

V and J are TRBV29-1 and TRBJ2-5, with D possibly TRBD2 on 6 matching bases. V lost 4 bases and J 4 bases, leaving 13 bases between the germline ends. There are 13 residues in the CDR3. Germline-derived CDR1 and CDR2 are SQVTM and ANQGSEA. The CDR3 sequence: CSVGVSGRETQYF. The CDR3 coding sequence is TGCAGCGTTGGAGTTTCCGGGAGAGAGACCCAGTACTTC.

The rearrangement links TRBV6-1 to TRBJ2-1; 8 positions match TRBD2. This CDR3 contains 17 residues. Trimming at V came to 3 bases and at J to 4 bases, leaving 11 bases not matched to a gene. Germline V gives CDR1 MNHNS, CDR2 SASEGT. The CDR3 protein is CASSDNQLAGPYNEQFF. CDR3 bases: TGTGCCAGCAGTGACAACCAGTTAGCGGGACCTTACAATGAGCAGTTCTTC.

This rearrangement joins TRBV7-2 to TRBJ2-6; D assignment may be TRBD1 or TRBD2 (5 bases each). The CDR3 covers 16 residues. Per germline, CDR1 SGHTA and CDR2 FQGNSA. V lost 8 bases to trimming and J lost 3 bases, with 17 bases between them. CDR3 in DNA: TGTGCCAGCCGACTTGGGGGTGGGATTGGGGCCAACGTCCTGACTTTC. As protein: CASRLGGGIGANVLTF.

The V and J genes are TRBV11-2 and TRBJ2-5; no definite D call. The germline CDR1 and CDR2 sequences are SGHAT and FQNNGV. Trimming removed 1 base from V and 5 bases from J, with 5 bases in between. There are 12 residues in the CDR3. In DNA, the CDR3 is TGTGCCAGCAGCTTAGTACGGGAGACCCAGTACTTC. It specifies CASSLVRETQYF. Full variable domain (outside the CDR3, taken from reference TRBV11-2 and TRBJ2-5): EAGVAQSPRYKIIEKRQSVAFWCNPISGHATLYWYQQILGQGPKLLIQFQNNGVVDDSQLPKDRFSAERLKGVDSTLKIQPAKLEDSAVYLCASSLVRETQYFGPGTRLLVL.

The rearrangement links TRBV2 to TRBJ2-7, with 9 nucleotides matching TRBD1. The V gene's germline CDR1 is SNHLY and CDR2 FYNNEI. The junction had 11 bases not matched to a gene; V was cut back by 5 bases and J by 6 bases. This CDR3 spans 15 amino acids. CDR3 in DNA: TGTGCCAGCAGTTTAACCGGGACAGGGAGTCGCGAGCAGTACTTC. It encodes CASSLTGTGSREQYF.

A few counts support this clone. The rearrangement uses TRBV10-1 and TRBJ2-3; D gene uncertain. This CDR3 comprises 12 residues. Germline V lookup: CDR1 WNHNN, CDR2 SYGVQD (reference sequence). Trimming pared 6 bases from V and 4 bases from J, leaving 8 bases between. CDR3 sequence: CASSTNSDTQYF. The CDR3 DNA sequence: TGCGCCAGCAGCACCAATTCAGATACGCAGTATTTT.